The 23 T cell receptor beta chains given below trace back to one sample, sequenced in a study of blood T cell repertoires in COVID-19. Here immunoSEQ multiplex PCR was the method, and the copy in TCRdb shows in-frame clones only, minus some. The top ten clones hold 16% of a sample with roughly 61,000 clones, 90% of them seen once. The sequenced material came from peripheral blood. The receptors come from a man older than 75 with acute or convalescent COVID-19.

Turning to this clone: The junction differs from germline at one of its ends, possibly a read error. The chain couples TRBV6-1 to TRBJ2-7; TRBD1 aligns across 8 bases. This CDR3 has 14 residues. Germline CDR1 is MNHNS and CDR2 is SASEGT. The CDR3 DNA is TGTGCCAGCAGCGAAGGGACAGGTGCCTACGAGCAGTACTTC. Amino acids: CASSEGTGAYEQYF.

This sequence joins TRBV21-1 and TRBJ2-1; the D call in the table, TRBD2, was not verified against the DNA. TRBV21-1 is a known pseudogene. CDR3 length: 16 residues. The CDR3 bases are TGTGCCAGCAGCAAAGCAACCAGCGGGGGGTCCGATGAGCAGTTCTTC. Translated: CASSKATSGGSDEQFF.

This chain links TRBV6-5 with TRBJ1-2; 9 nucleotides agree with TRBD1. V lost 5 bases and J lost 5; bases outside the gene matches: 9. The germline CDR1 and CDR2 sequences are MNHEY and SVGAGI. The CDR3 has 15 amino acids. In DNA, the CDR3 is TGTGCCAGCAGTCAAAGACAGGGGGTTGGTTATGGCTACACCTTC. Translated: CASSQRQGVGYGYTF.

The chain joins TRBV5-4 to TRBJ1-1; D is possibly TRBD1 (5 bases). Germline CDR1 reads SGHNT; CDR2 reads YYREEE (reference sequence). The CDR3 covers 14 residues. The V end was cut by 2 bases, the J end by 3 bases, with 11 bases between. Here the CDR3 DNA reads TGTGCCAGCAGCTTCATCGGAGGGGACACTGAAGCTTTCTTT. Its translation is CASSFIGGDTEAFF. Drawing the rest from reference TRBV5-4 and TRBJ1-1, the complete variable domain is ETGVTQSPTHLIKTRGQQVTLRCSSQSGHNTVSWYQQALGQGPQFIFQYYREEENGRGNFPPRFSGLQFPNYSSELNVNALELDDSALYLCASSFIGGDTEAFFGQGTRLTVV.

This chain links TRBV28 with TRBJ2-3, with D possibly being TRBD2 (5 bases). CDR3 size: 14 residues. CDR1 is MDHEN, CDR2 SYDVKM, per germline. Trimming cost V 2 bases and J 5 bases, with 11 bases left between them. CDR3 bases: TGTGCCAGCAGTTTAGGAGAGGGAGTAGATACGCAGTATTTT. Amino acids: CASSLGEGVDTQYF.

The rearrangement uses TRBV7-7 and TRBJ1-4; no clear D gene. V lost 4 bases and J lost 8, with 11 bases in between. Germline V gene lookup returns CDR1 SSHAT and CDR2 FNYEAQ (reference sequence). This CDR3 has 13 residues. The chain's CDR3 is CASSSGRGEKLFF. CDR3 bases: TGTGCCAGCAGCTCAGGACGGGGAGAAAAACTGTTTTTT.

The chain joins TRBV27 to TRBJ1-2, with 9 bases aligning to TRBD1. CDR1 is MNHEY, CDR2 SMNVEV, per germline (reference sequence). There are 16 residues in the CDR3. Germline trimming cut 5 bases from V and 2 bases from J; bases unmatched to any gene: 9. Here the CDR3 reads CASSEAGTGRNYGYTF. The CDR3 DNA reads TGTGCCAGCAGTGAGGCTGGGACAGGGCGGAACTATGGCTACACCTTC.

The CDR3 DNA reads as TGTGCCAGCACGCTCTTACAGGAGAACACTGAAGCTTTCTTT. Protein product: CASTLLQENTEAFF. The chain uses TRBV28 and TRBJ1-1; possible D gene TRBD1, 5 bases. V was clipped by 7 bases and J by 1 base, with 13 bases between them. CDR1 is MDHEN, CDR2 SYDVKM, per germline. CDR3 length: 14 amino acids.

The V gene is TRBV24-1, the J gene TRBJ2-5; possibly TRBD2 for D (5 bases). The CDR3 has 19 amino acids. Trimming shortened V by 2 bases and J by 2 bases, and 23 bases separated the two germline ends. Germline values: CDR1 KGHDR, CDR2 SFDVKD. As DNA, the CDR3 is TGTGCCACCAGTGATTCGATCCCACGCTTGACGGGGAAACAAGAGACCCAGTACTTC. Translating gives CATSDSIPRLTGKQETQYF.

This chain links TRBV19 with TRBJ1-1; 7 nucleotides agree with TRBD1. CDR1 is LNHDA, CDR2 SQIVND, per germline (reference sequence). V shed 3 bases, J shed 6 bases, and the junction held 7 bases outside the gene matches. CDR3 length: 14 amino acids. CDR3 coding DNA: TGTGCCAGTAGTATTTCACAGGGGTTGTCTGAAGCTTTCTTT. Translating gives CASSISQGLSEAFF.

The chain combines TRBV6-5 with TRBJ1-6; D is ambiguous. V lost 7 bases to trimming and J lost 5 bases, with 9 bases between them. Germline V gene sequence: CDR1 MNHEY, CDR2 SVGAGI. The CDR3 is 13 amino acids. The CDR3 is CASKQTNNSPLHF. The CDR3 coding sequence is TGTGCCAGCAAACAGACCAATAATTCACCCCTCCACTTT.

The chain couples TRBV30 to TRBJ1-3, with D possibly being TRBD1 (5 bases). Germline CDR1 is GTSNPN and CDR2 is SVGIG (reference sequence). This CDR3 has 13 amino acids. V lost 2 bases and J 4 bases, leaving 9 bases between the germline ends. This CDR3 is CAWSLNRGNTIYF. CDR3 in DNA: TGTGCCTGGAGTTTAAACAGGGGAAACACCATATATTTT.

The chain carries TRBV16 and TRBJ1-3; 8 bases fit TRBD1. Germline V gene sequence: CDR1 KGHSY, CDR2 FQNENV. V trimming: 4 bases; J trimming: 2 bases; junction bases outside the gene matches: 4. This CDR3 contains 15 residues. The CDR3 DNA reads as TGTGCCAGCAGCCTCGAGACAGGGGCTGGAAACACCATATATTTT. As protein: CASSLETGAGNTIYF.

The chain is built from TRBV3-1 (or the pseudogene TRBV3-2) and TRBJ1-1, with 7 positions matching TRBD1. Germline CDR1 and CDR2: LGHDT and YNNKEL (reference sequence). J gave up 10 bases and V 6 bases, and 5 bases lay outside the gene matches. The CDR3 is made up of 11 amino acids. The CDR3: CASRQQGIAFF. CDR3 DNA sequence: TGTGCCAGCAGGCAACAGGGGATAGCTTTCTTT.

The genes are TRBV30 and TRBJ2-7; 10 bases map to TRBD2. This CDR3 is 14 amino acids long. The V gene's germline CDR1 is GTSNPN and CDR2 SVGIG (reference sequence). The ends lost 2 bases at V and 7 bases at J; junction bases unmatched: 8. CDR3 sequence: CAWSLSGGPGEQYF. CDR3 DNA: TGTGCCTGGAGTCTTAGCGGGGGGCCGGGGGAGCAGTACTTC.

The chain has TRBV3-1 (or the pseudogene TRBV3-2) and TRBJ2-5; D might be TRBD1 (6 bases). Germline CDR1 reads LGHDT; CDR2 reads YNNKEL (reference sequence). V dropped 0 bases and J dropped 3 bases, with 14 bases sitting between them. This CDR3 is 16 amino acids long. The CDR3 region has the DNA TGTGCCAGCAGCCAAGATAGGGGGACACAAGAAGAGACCCAGTACTTC. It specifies CASSQDRGTQEETQYF.

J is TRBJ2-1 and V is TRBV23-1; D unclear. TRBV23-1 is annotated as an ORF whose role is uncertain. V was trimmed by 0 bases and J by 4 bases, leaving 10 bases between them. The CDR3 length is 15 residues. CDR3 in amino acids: CASSQSLSVYNEQFF. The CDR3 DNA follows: TGCGCCAGCAGTCAATCGTTGTCGGTATACAATGAGCAGTTCTTC.

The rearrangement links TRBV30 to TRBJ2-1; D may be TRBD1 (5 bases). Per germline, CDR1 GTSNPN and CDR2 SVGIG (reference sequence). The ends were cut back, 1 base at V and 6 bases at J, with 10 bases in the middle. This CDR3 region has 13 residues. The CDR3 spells CAWSATGSNEQFF. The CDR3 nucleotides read TGTGCCTGGAGTGCCACAGGATCCAATGAGCAGTTCTTC.

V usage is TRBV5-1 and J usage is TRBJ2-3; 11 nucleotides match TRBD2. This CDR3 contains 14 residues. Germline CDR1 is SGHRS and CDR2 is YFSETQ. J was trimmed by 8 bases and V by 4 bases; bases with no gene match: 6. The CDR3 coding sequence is TGCGCCAGCAGCCTAGGGACTAGCGGTGGTACGCAGTATTTT. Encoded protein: CASSLGTSGGTQYF.

CDR3 sequence: CASSQSPGQSYSGANVLTF. The CDR3 nucleotides are TGTGCCAGCAGCCAATCCCCTGGGCAGAGTTACTCTGGGGCCAACGTCCTGACTTTC. The chain has TRBV4-2 and TRBJ2-6; D gene unclear. V shed 2 bases and J shed 0 bases, with 17 bases lying between them. Germline assignment: CDR1 LGHNA and CDR2 YNFKEQ. The CDR3 contains 19 residues.

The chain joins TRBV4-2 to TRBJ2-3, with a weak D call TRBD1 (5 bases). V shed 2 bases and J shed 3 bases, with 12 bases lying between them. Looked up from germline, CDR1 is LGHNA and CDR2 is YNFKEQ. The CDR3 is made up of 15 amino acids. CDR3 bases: TGTGCCAGCAGCCAATCGTTGCAGGGAACAGATACGCAGTATTTT. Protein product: CASSQSLQGTDTQYF.

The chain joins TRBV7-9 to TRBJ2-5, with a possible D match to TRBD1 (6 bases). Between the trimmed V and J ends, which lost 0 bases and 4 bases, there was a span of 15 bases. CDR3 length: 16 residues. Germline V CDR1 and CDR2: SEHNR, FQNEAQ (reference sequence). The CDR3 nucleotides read TGTGCCAGCAGCTTAGCTGGGGCAGGGGTGGGAGAGACCCAGTACTTC. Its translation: CASSLAGAGVGETQYF.

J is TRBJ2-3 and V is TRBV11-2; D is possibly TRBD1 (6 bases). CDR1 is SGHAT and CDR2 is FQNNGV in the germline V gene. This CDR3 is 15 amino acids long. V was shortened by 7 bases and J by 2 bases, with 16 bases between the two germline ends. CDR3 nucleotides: TGTGCCAGCACCCGTGGGGGCCTTCCCACAGATACGCAGTATTTT. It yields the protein CASTRGGLPTDTQYF. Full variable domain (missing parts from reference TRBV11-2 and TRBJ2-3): EAGVAQSPRYKIIEKRQSVAFWCNPISGHATLYWYQQILGQGPKLLIQFQNNGVVDDSQLPKDRFSAERLKGVDSTLKIQPAKLEDSAVYLCASTRGGLPTDTQYFGPGTRLTVL.